Listed below are T cell receptor beta chains from one sample, sequenced in a study of OX40 agonist ivuxolimab in advanced cancers. Generated by immunoSEQ multiplex PCR, the TCRdb table keeps only in-frame clones and is missing some. The table lists over 40,000 clones, around 90% of them singletons. The sequencing used CD4+ or CD8+ T cells sorted from blood, collected in a trial of the OX40 agonist ivuxolimab. The source is an adult with an advanced solid tumor such as melanoma, head and neck, liver or kidney cancer. The CDR3 runs from the conserved cysteine through the conserved F or W. D genes are given only for firm matches. Rows give clone size only sometimes, using once, few, many, or a class for an expanded clone.

>14|-|TRBJ1-1|-|TRBV6-6
TGTGCCAGCAGTTACGGAGGGAAGGGGCATGAAGCTTTCTTT
CASSYGGKGHEAFF
>16|once|TRBJ1-5|-|TRBV19
TGTGCCAGTAGTTTAAAGGGAGGGACCTTCGGTCAGCCCCAGCATTTT
CASSLKGGTFGQPQHF
>15|-|TRBJ1-4|-|TRBV7-8
TGTGCCAGCAGCTTGGGAAGCAGGGACTCTGAAAAACTGTTTTTT
CASSLGSRDSEKLFF
>13|-|TRBJ2-7|-|TRBV10-2
TGCGCCAGCCGGTCCGGGACCAACTACGAGCAGTACTTC
CASRSGTNYEQYF
>16|-|TRBJ2-3|TRBD2|TRBV7-8
TGTGCCAGCAGCCCCAGGGCAGCGGGAGTGGCGGATACGCAGTATTTT
CASSPRAAGVADTQYF
>13|-|TRBJ2-2|-|TRBV6-4
TGTGCCAGCAGTTCGGGGAACACCGGGGAGCTGTTTTTT
CASSSGNTGELFF
>12|-|TRBJ1-2|TRBD1|TRBV28
TGTGCCAGCGGCAGGGGGCACTATGGCTACACCTTC
CASGRGHYGYTF
>14|few|TRBJ2-7|TRBD1|TRBV19
TGTGCCAGTAGTGTCGGACAGGGGGCCGACGAGCAGTACTTC
CASSVGQGADEQYF
>18|once|TRBJ1-6|-|TRBV28
TGTGCCAGCAGTTTTTATCAGGGTATACCCCCCGCGGATTCACCCCTCCACTTT
CASSFYQGIPPADSPLHF
>16|-|TRBJ1-3|-|TRBV18
TGTGCCAGCTCGCGCGACAGGAGGAGCTCTGGAAACACCATATATTTT
CASSRDRRSSGNTIYF
>15|-|TRBJ1-4|-|TRBV5-6
TGTGCCAGCAGCTTGGACGGCAGGGTAGGGGAAAAACTGTTTTTT
CASSLDGRVGEKLFF
>13|-|TRBJ1-2|TRBD1|TRBV9
TGTGCCAGCAGCCAGGGGGTTAACTATGGCTACACCTTC
CASSQGVNYGYTF
>15|-|TRBJ1-4|-|TRBV18
TGTGCCAGCTCCCCGGACGCTCTGGCCTCTGAAAAACTGTTTTTT
CASSPDALASEKLFF
>13|-|TRBJ2-1|-|TRBV11-2
TGTGCCAGCAGCCCGGACAGAAAAAATGAGCAGTTCTTC
CASSPDRKNEQFF
>18|-|TRBJ2-1|TRBD2|TRBV28
TGTGCCAGCAGTTTTCTTTTAACTAGCGGGAGGCAGGACAATGAGCAGTTCTTC
CASSFLLTSGRQDNEQFF
>14|once|TRBJ2-5|TRBD1|TRBV7-6
TGTGCCAGCAGCCCTAGGACAGGGGATGAGACCCAGTACTTC
CASSPRTGDETQYF
>15|-|TRBJ2-3|TRBD2|TRBV7-2
TGTGCCAGCAGCATAACGGGAGGGAGGGCAGATACGCAGTATTTT
CASSITGGRADTQYF
>16|-|TRBJ2-1|TRBD2|TRBV10-3
TGTGCCATCAGTGAGTCGGGTAGCGGGAGTAGGGATGAGCAGTTCTTC
CAISESGSGSRDEQFF
>13|-|TRBJ1-2|-|TRBV7-9
TGTGCCAGCAGCCCAAGGGAGGGCCATGGCTACACCTTC
CASSPREGHGYTF
>15|-|TRBJ1-2|TRBD1|TRBV2
TGTGCCAGCAGCGCCGTCGGGACAGGGAACTATGGCTACACCTTC
CASSAVGTGNYGYTF
>17|-|TRBJ2-7|TRBD2|TRBV25-1
TGTGCCAGCAGTGCCCGGCCTAGCGGGAGCGTGTCCTACGAGCAGTACTTC
CASSARPSGSVSYEQYF
>14|-|TRBJ2-5|TRBD1|TRBV18
TGTGCCAGCTCACCCTTTGACAGGGCAGAGACCCAGTACTTC
CASSPFDRAETQYF
>14|-|TRBJ2-7|TRBD2|TRBV28
TGTGCCAGCAGTTTGGCGGGAGGGCCCTACGAGCAGTACTTC
CASSLAGGPYEQYF